This TCR beta chain was recorded in a study of CD8 T cells in ankylosing spondylitis. Study-wide results and limits: Typical of ankylosing spondylitis blood, it appeared, was a TCR beta motif of several highly homologous variants. In synovial fluid and blood from reactive arthritis, some motif variants were previously reported.

Trimming removed 6 bases from V and 6 bases from J, with 15 bases in between. The CDR3 has 13 amino acids. Germline lookup yields CDR1 DFQATT and CDR2 SNEGSKA (reference sequence). This clonotype has more than one count but fewer than ten. Its specificity is not known. Each CDR3 protein gets one entry after TCRdb re-called the 5' RACE reads with MiXCR. Seen here are roughly 240,000 distinct CDR3 sequences, more than 25% observed once, and the top ten hold around 4.2%. The chain combines TRBV20-1 with TRBJ2-1; D is uncertain. Sequencing used blood, either unsorted or a sorted T cell fraction (not recorded which). The receptor was isolated from a male donor with ankylosing spondylitis or in good health (not recorded which). The CDR3: CSAPLGRLNEQFF. CDR3 sequence (DNA): TGCAGTGCCCCCCTCGGACGGCTCAATGAGCAGTTCTTC.